This T cell receptor (beta chain) was recorded in a study of T cells in Graves' hyperthyroidism and ophthalmopathy (dated by TCRdb to between 2019 and 2020). About the investigation overall: Peripheral blood was sampled at the time of initial diagnosis, prior to any treatment. TCR V-J signatures able to tell the groups apart were searched for in a discovery cohort of 100 patients, of whom around 43 had Graves' ophthalmopathy and more than 55 had stable Graves' hyperthyroidism. Prospective prediction of ophthalmopathy was tested in an independent validation cohort of fewer than 20 hyperthyroidism patients and 17 patients who later progressed to ophthalmopathy. For training and testing, the 95 to 100 patients in the discovery cohort were randomly divided in a 7:3 ratio. In addition, the study compared T-cell repertoires in thyroid tissue and in blood from about 6 Graves' hyperthyroidism patients. After sampling, hyperthyroidism patients received methimazole starting at 30 mg daily, and ophthalmopathy patients received high-dose intravenous methylprednisolone. TCR Vbeta CDR3 sequencing of roughly 140 peripheral blood samples (about 45 ophthalmopathy, 70 to 85 hyperthyroidism and roughly 17 progressor patients) is reported in the paper.

For this chain, trimming is 11 bases at the V end and 5 bases at the J end, and the number of junction bases without a gene match is 9. There are 13 amino acids in the CDR3, from cysteine to phenylalanine inclusive. CDR3 DNA only is kept here, 39 bases in frame from base 1. The table lists this clonotype with a few counts. The target of this receptor is not known. Per-nucleotide qualities are absent, and no much larger clonotype sits a single base away. The TCR beta CDR3 regions were amplified from the RNA transcripts. The TCR CDR3 was subjected to a first round of RT-PCR using the HTBI primer set and the Qiagen OneStep RT-PCR kit. The libraries were constructed in a second round of multiplex PCR and then size-selected and purified. Sequencing of the libraries was done on an Illumina HiSeq2000 using paired-end 100 bp reads. The paper's data handling went like this. SOAPnuke was used to process the raw data, with reads discarded if the reads contained adapters or uncalled bases, had a mean Phred below 15, or lacked an exact constant-primer or identifier match. High-quality paired reads were merged with COPE v1.2.5, and unique nucleotide sequences were defined as clonotypes. Clonotypes were aligned to IMGT TRBV, TRBD and TRBJ reference segments using MiTCR v1.1. The analysis included only V-J combinations with a frequency above 0.0001, which together covered around 99% of the repertoires. The TCS score was defined as the ratio of F50 (clonal expansion) to E x V (chaos), calculated using BLOSUM62-based TCRdist between CDR3 peptides within each V-J. Welch's t-statistics and random forest reduced approximately 520 V-J features to around 14, which were used in a naive Bayes classifier (R e1071). The public reads were reanalyzed by TCRdb: fastp trimming at Q25, MiXCR alignment, in-frame beta chains only. Each record represents a unique CDR3 protein, reported with the most common genes and DNA among its rows. None of the V and J calls come from the authors' own analysis; TCRdb made them. This sample comprises 600,000 to 650,000 distinct CDR3 sequences, 15% to 20% of them detected only once. Approximately 3.8% of the sample lies in the top ten.

Findings and caveats that apply to the study as a whole: Ophthalmopathy was separated from stable hyperthyroidism by a 13 V-J signature model, with 85% to 90% sensitivity and roughly 81% specificity obtained in cross-validation and 80%/75% obtained in testing. No statistical method was used to fix the sample size in advance, and group allocation was not hidden from the investigators. During validation, the model predicted progression to ophthalmopathy a median of about 5.9 months ahead of onset, with around 71% sensitivity and 72% to 80% specificity. Blood samples also contained most of the expanded thyroid clonotypes (frequency above 0.001), which suggests that blood repertoires may reflect thyroid immune responses.

Graves' hyperthyroidism was defined as stable when no progression to ophthalmopathy occurred over 18 months of follow-up. Hyperthyroidism patients were newly diagnosed, had a disease duration of under 2 months, and were aged 18 to 65 years. Exclusion was applied to patients with uncontrolled infections, other autoimmune diseases, pregnancy or lactation. Diagnoses were based on clinical symptoms, serum thyroxine and TRAb, thyroid ultrasound and orbital computed tomography. PBMCs were separated from 8 to 10 ml of fresh peripheral blood using Ficoll-Paque density gradient centrifugation. Total RNA was extracted using Trizol reagent, and RNA quality was assessed on an Agilent 2100 Bioanalyzer.

The sequence came from a woman aged 25 to 39 with Graves' hyperthyroidism. Sequencing input: blood. The V and J segments used are TRBV12-3 or TRBV12-4 and TRBJ2-1; TRBD1 matches 7 bases in the middle. The DNA is TGTGCCCAAAGGGGACAGAGCAACAATGAGCAGTTCTTC. It specifies CAQRGQSNNEQFF.